Listed below are T cell receptor beta chains from one sample, sequenced in a study of T cells expressing NK-cell markers. TCRdb reanalyzed the 5' RACE reads, giving one entry per CDR3 protein sequence and no DNA. This repertoire includes around 470,000 distinct CDR3 sequences. Sequenced input: blood T cells: a sorted CD56 or NKG2C T cell subset, CD4+ or CD8+ T cells, or bulk PBMC T cells (not recorded which). These TCRs come from a woman aged 50 to 60 in good health. Each CDR3 is given with its conserved first and last residue. Fields, in order: V gene, J gene, CDR3 protein.

TRBV14	TRBJ2-1	CASSQYDLAGAKYNEQFF
TRBV4-1	TRBJ2-1	CASSQVWARTSGNYNEQFF
TRBV12-3/TRBV12-4	TRBJ1-2	CASRQQDSYGYTF
TRBV20-1	TRBJ2-1	CSARRGSGTSGTNEQFF
TRBV28	TRBJ2-4	CASSPTGALAKNIQYF
TRBV7-9	TRBJ2-7	CASSVRVGYEQYF
TRBV10-3	TRBJ1-2	CAIRAYTGMYGYTF
TRBV3-1	TRBJ2-3	CASSQTGLATDTQYF
TRBV5-1	TRBJ2-6	CASSFQQAGGPGANVLTF
TRBV11-2	TRBJ2-7	CASSLGGLQYF
TRBV7-2	TRBJ2-5	CASSLGAGRKETQYF
TRBV12-3/TRBV12-4	TRBJ1-1	CASSLRFRRNTEAFF
TRBV11-2	TRBJ2-3	CASSSSFGTDTQYF